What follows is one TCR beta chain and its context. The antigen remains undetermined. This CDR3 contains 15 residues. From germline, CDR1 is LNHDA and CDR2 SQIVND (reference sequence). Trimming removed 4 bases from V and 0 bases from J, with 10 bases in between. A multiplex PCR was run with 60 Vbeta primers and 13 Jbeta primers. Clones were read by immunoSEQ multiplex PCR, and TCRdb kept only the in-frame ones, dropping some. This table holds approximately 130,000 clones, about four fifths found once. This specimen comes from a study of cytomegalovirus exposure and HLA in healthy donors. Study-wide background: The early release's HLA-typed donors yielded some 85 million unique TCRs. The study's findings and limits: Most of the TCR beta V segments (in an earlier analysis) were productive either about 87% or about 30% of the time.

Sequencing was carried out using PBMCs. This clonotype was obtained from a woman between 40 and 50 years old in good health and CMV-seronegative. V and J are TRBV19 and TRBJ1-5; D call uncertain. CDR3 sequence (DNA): TGTGCCAGTAGTACCCAGATAAATAGCAATCAGCCCCAGCATTTT. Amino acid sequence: CASSTQINSNQPQHF.